This T cell receptor beta chain was captured by sequencing in a study of blood T cell repertoires in COVID-19. Across the whole study: Both acute and convalescent COVID-19 samples were obtained from the United States, Italy and Spain. T cells, B-cell-depleted T cells, or PBMCs provided the cDNA or gDNA that served as material.

V was pared by 5 bases and J by 6 bases, with 7 bases of the junction left unmatched. Germline CDR1 is LGHNA and CDR2 is YSLEER. This CDR3 region has 16 residues. Original methodology: Scientists estimated how many nucleated cells there were by amplifying reference gene primers. Clones were read by immunoSEQ multiplex PCR, and TCRdb kept only the in-frame ones, dropping some. That table is the source of V, J and clone size, and D and trimming were worked out from the DNA. Of 50,000 or so clones in the sample, 85% to 90% were seen once. The sample taken for sequencing was peripheral blood. V is TRBV4-3 and J is TRBJ2-2, with 12 bases identical to TRBD1. The source is a human donor in a cohort sampled during active COVID-19. Here the CDR3 DNA reads TGCGCCAGCAGCACACCCGGGACAGGGGGCCCCGGGGAGCTGTTTTTT. Its translation is CASSTPGTGGPGELFF.